These T cell receptor beta chains were read from a single sample in a study of blood T cell repertoires in COVID-19. Profiling relied on immunoSEQ multiplex PCR, and the TCRdb table lists in-frame clones only, not all of them. The sample shows hundreds of thousands of clones, more than 75% of them seen only once. The source material was peripheral blood. The receptors derive from an older man with acute or convalescent COVID-19. The conserved cysteine and the conserved F or W are not part of the CDR3 here. Fields, in order: V gene, J gene, CDR3 protein.

v_gene: TRBV28
j_gene: TRBJ2-6
CDR3aa: ASRPQGSGANVLT

v_gene: TRBV10-3
j_gene: TRBJ2-7
CDR3aa: AISEDSDSYEQY

v_gene: TRBV7-2
j_gene: TRBJ2-7
CDR3aa: ASSPQVLSYEQY

v_gene: TRBV5-4
j_gene: TRBJ2-7
CDR3aa: ASSLGQENYEQY

v_gene: TRBV21-1
j_gene: TRBJ2-7
CDR3aa: ARMTSGPSYEQY

v_gene: TRBV5-1
j_gene: TRBJ1-1
CDR3aa: ASSLVRGLTEAF

v_gene: TRBV6-5
j_gene: TRBJ2-5
CDR3aa: ASRDRGKGETQY

v_gene: TRBV27
j_gene: TRBJ2-3
CDR3aa: ASSRTSGRSRTDTQY

v_gene: TRBV14
j_gene: TRBJ2-3
CDR3aa: ASSRLPGQGSDTQY

v_gene: TRBV4-1
j_gene: TRBJ2-5
CDR3aa: ASSQATGQETQY

v_gene: TRBV4-3
j_gene: TRBJ1-1
CDR3aa: ASSQEFVGTSNTEAF

v_gene: TRBV7-9
j_gene: TRBJ2-7
CDR3aa: ASSLGTSGVVHEQY

v_gene: TRBV19
j_gene: TRBJ2-3
CDR3aa: ATRTGPTDTQY

v_gene: TRBV3-1/TRBV3-2
j_gene: TRBJ1-2
CDR3aa: ASSQSGAATIYGYT

v_gene: TRBV19
j_gene: TRBJ2-4
CDR3aa: ASSPWTSGRTNIQY

v_gene: TRBV12-3/TRBV12-4
j_gene: TRBJ2-7
CDR3aa: ASSFGQYEQY

v_gene: TRBV5-1
j_gene: TRBJ1-3
CDR3aa: ASSIGQVNPTGNTIY

v_gene: TRBV7-2
j_gene: TRBJ1-5
CDR3aa: ASSSQGGRQPQH

v_gene: TRBV3-1/TRBV3-2
j_gene: TRBJ2-5
CDR3aa: ASSQGRTSGRETQY

v_gene: TRBV14
j_gene: TRBJ2-1
CDR3aa: ASAKLAGGGDEQF

v_gene: TRBV18
j_gene: TRBJ2-5
CDR3aa: ASSPGGSGETQY

v_gene: TRBV9
j_gene: TRBJ2-3
CDR3aa: ASTRTSTDTQY

v_gene: TRBV6-6
j_gene: TRBJ1-6
CDR3aa: ASSYAGGGSPLH

v_gene: TRBV5-6
j_gene: TRBJ1-4
CDR3aa: ASSQKMGLRTTNEKLF

v_gene: TRBV19
j_gene: TRBJ2-7
CDR3aa: ASSIPGQGAGEQY

v_gene: TRBV10-1
j_gene: TRBJ1-1
CDR3aa: ASSEGQNTEAF

v_gene: TRBV7-9
j_gene: TRBJ2-7
CDR3aa: ATTPGWRQGEQY

v_gene: TRBV4-2
j_gene: TRBJ2-3
CDR3aa: ASSQDRGQGDTQY

v_gene: TRBV19
j_gene: TRBJ2-7
CDR3aa: ASSIIGDRAKQY

v_gene: TRBV7-8
j_gene: TRBJ2-7
CDR3aa: ASSLGWTGIYEQY

v_gene: TRBV4-2
j_gene: TRBJ1-5
CDR3aa: ASSIVEGEGNQPQH

v_gene: TRBV29-1
j_gene: TRBJ1-1
CDR3aa: SVVRTLNTEAF

v_gene: TRBV21-1
j_gene: TRBJ2-5
CDR3aa: ASSMQPQTSRGSPKYQETQY

v_gene: TRBV2
j_gene: TRBJ2-7
CDR3aa: ASSPGQGASYEQY

v_gene: TRBV6-6
j_gene: TRBJ1-6
CDR3aa: ASYSWTGGYNSPLH

v_gene: TRBV28
j_gene: TRBJ1-6
CDR3aa: ASSSPYPGTPLH

v_gene: TRBV7-2
j_gene: TRBJ2-4
CDR3aa: ASSSRGGGRNIQY

v_gene: TRBV7-3
j_gene: TRBJ2-7
CDR3aa: ASSEDRLGEQY

v_gene: TRBV19
j_gene: TRBJ1-1
CDR3aa: AIRSQGKGTEAF